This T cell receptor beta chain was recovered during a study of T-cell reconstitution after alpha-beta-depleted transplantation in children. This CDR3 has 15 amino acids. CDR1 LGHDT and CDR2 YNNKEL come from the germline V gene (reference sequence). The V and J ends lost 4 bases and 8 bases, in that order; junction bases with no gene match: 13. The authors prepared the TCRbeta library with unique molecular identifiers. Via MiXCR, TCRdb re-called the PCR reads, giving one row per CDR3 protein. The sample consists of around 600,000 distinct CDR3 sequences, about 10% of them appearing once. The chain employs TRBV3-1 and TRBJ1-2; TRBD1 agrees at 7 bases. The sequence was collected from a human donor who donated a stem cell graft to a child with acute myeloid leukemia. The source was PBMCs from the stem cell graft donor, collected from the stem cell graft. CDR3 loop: CASSPDRVPSRGYTF. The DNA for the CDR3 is TGTGCCAGCAGCCCTGACAGGGTACCGTCGCGGGGCTACACCTTC.